The 5 T cell receptor beta chains below come from one sample, sequenced in a study of cytomegalovirus exposure and HLA in healthy donors. The PCR was carried out with 60 Vbeta primers and 13 Jbeta primers. Data came from immunoSEQ multiplex PCR; TCRdb stores just in-frame clones and leaves some out. The sample has about 200,000 clones; 83% are singletons. What was sequenced was PBMCs. The receptors stem from a girl aged 10 to 17 in good health and CMV-seronegative.

The CDR3 nucleotides read TGTGCCAGCAGCTCACTAGGGACAGGGGCGAACGAGCAGTACTTC. Translating it yields CASSSLGTGANEQYF. This chain uses TRBV7-8 with TRBJ2-7; TRBD1 matches at 10 bases. J lost 5 bases, V lost 4 bases, and 8 bases had no gene match. Germline V gene data show CDR1 as SGHVS and CDR2 as FQNEAQ. The CDR3 sequence is 15 residues long. Filled out from reference TRBV7-8 and TRBJ2-7, the complete variable domain reads GAGVSQSPRYKVAKRGQDVALRCDPISGHVSLFWYQQALGQGPEFLTYFQNEAQLDKSGLPSDRFFAERPEGSVSTLKIQRTQQEDSAVYLCASSSLGTGANEQYFGPGTRLTVT.

This chain joins TRBV4-3 and TRBJ1-1; 9 bases line up with TRBD1. The CDR3 contains 16 residues. Looked up from germline, CDR1 is LGHNA and CDR2 is YSLEER. V dropped 1 base and J dropped 5; count of bases not matched to a gene: 8. CDR3 loop: CASSQGDRAGWTEAFF. CDR3 nucleotides: TGCGCCAGCAGCCAAGGGGACAGGGCGGGTTGGACTGAAGCTTTCTTT.

V is TRBV30 and J is TRBJ1-5; a weak D match, TRBD1 (6 bases). The germline CDR1 and CDR2 sequences are GTSNPN and SVGIG (reference sequence). Trimming shortened V by 0 bases and J by 3 bases, and 15 bases separated the two germline ends. The CDR3 length is 16 residues. CDR3 region: CAWSVVGRGLNQPQHF. CDR3 nucleotides: TGTGCCTGGAGTGTCGTCGGCAGGGGTCTCAATCAGCCCCAGCATTTT. The variable domain in full, with the rest retrieved from reference TRBV30 and TRBJ1-5, is SQTIHQWPATLVQPVGSPLSLECTVEGTSNPNLYWYRQAAGRGLQLLFYSVGIGQISSEVPQNLSASRPQDRQFILSSKKLLLSDSGFYLCAWSVVGRGLNQPQHFGDGTRLSIL.

The chain is built from TRBV21-1 and TRBJ1-1; the listed D gene, TRBD1, was not tested against the DNA. TRBV21-1 is marked as a pseudogene. CDR3 length equals 16 residues. The CDR3 region is CASSKNRDRAYTEAFF. In DNA, the CDR3 is TGTGCCAGCAGCAAAAACCGGGACAGGGCATACACTGAAGCTTTCTTT.

The V and J genes are TRBV7-2 and TRBJ1-5, with no clear D. V dropped 6 bases and J dropped 4 bases, with 13 bases sitting between them. Germline V gene lookup returns CDR1 SGHTA and CDR2 FQGNSA. The CDR3 sequence is 14 residues long. The CDR3 sequence is CASSKPGTNQPQHF. CDR3 coding DNA: TGTGCCAGCAGTAAACCGGGAACAAATCAGCCCCAGCATTTT.